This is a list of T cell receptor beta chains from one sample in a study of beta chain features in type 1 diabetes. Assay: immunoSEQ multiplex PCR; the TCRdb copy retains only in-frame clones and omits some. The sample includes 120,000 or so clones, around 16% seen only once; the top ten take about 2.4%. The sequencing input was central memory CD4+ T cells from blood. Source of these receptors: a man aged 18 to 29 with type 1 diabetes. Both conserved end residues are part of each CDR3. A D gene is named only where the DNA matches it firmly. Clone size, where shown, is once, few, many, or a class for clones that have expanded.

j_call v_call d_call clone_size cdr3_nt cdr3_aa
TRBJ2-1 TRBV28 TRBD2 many TGTGCCAGCAGTTTAGCGGGGGGTCTTCAAATGGGAGAGCAGTTCTTC CASSLAGGLQMGEQFF
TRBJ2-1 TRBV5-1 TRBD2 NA TGCGCCAGCAGCCAAACGACTAGCGGGAACAATGAGCAGTTCTTC CASSQTTSGNNEQFF
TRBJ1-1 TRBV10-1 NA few TGCGCCAGCAGTGAGCGGGAGGACACTGAAGCTTTCTTT CASSEREDTEAFF
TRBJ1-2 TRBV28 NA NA TGTGCCAGCAGTCAAAATCACTATGGCTACACCTTC CASSQNHYGYTF
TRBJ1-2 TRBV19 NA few TGTGCCAGTAGTATCTTGGGGAACTATGGCTACACCTTC CASSILGNYGYTF
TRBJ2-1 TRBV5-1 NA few TGCGCCAGCAGCTTAATCGCCTTCGAGGGCAATGAGCAGTTCTTC CASSLIAFEGNEQFF
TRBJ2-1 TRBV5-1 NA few TGCGCCAGCAGCTTCTCACGGGTCTACAATGAGCAGTTCTTC CASSFSRVYNEQFF
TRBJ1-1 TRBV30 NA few TGTGCCTGGAGTGCGGGGAACACTGAAGCTTTCTTT CAWSAGNTEAFF
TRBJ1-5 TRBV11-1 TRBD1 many TGTGCCAGCAGCGAGGACAGGGGAGGAGATCAGCCCCAGCATTTT CASSEDRGGDQPQHF
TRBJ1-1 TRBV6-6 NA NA TGTGCCAGCAGTTACTCCGGCGATATGAACACTGAAGCTTTCTTT CASSYSGDMNTEAFF
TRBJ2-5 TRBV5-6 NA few TGTGCCAGCAGCGATGTTTGGCGGCGGGAGTACTTC CASSDVWRREYF
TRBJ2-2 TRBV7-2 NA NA TGTGCCAGCAGCTCGTCTAGAGACACCGGGGAGCTGTTTTTT CASSSSRDTGELFF
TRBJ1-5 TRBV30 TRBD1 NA TGTGCCTGGAGTCCAACGACAGGGGGGTATCAGCCCCAGCATTTT CAWSPTTGGYQPQHF
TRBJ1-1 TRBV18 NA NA TGTGCCAGCTCACCTGGAGGGAGTGAAGCTTTCTTT CASSPGGSEAFF
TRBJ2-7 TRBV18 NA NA TGTGCCAGCTCACCACAGGGTGGGGAAGTATCCTACGAGCAGTACTTC CASSPQGGEVSYEQYF
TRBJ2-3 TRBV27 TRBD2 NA TGTGCCACCCACGAAGCGGGAGGGCGGACAGATACGCAGTATTTT CATHEAGGRTDTQYF
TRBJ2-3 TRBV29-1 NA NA TGCAGCGTAGATGGGATTACTAGCACAGATACGCAGTATTTT CSVDGITSTDTQYF
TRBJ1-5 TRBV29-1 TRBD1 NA TGCAGCGTTGAAAGGGGATCTGGGACAGGGGTTGGTCAGCCCCAGCATTTT CSVERGSGTGVGQPQHF
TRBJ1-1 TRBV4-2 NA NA TGTGCCAGCAGCCGAAGCCCGCCCTTGGGAGCTTTCTTT CASSRSPPLGAFF
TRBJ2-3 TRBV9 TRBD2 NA TGTGCCAGCAGCGTAGATAGAGGGAGGGCCCCTTCAGATACGCAGTATTTT CASSVDRGRAPSDTQYF
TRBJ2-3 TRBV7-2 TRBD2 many TGTGCCAGCAGCTTAAGGCGGGAGGACACAGATACGCAGTATTTT CASSLRREDTDTQYF
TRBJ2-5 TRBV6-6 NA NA TGTGCCAGCAGTCCAGGGGCAGAGACCCAGTACTTC CASSPGAETQYF
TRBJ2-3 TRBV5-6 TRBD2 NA TGTGCCAGCAGCTTGAGTAGCGGGAGTTTGGCAGATACGCAGTATTTT CASSLSSGSLADTQYF
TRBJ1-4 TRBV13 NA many TGTGCCAGCAGTCTAGGGCGACGTCAACACGAAAAACTGTTTTTT CASSLGRRQHEKLFF
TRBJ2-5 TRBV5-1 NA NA TGCGCCAGCAGCTTGGCCCGCGAAGAGACCCAGTACTTC CASSLAREETQYF
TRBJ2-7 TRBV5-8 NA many TGTGCCAGCAGCTCCCACGCGGTGGGGGACACCTACGAGCAGTACTTC CASSSHAVGDTYEQYF
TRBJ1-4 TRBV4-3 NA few TGCGCCAGCAGCCAAGATTGGGGCGGTTTCGAGTCTACTAATGAAAAACTGTTTTTT CASSQDWGGFESTNEKLFF
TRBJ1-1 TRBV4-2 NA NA TGTGCCAGCAGCCAAGACGGGAAAACTGAAGCTTTCTTT CASSQDGKTEAFF
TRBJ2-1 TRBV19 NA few TGTGCCAGTAGTAGCGGGAACTACAATGAGCAGTTCTTC CASSSGNYNEQFF